These 5 T cell receptor beta chains came from one sample sequenced in a study of shared clonotypes between healthy human individuals. The repertoire was sequenced with immunoSEQ multiplex PCR; TCRdb's copy has only in-frame clones and lacks some. This table holds 1.4 million to 1.5 million clones, about 96% found once. Sequenced sample: naive CD4+ T cells sorted from blood. Subset specified: CD45RA+ positively selected. The receptors derive from a man aged 25-40 years in good health.

The chain recombines TRBV7-8 with TRBJ1-4, with 11 bases fitting TRBD1. The CDR3 is 16 amino acids. The germline V gene has CDR1 SGHVS and CDR2 FQNEAQ. V was pared by 6 bases and J by 8 bases, with 11 bases of the junction left unmatched. This CDR3 reads CASSFRDRGSTEKLFF. In nucleotides, the CDR3 is TGTGCCAGCAGTTTTAGGGACAGGGGGTCCACAGAAAAACTGTTTTTT.

The CDR3 here is CASTKRETDTQYF. The CDR3 bases are TGTGCCAGCACGAAGCGGGAGACAGATACGCAGTATTTT. The J gene is TRBJ2-3, the V gene TRBV2, with 8 positions matching TRBD2. The CDR3 is 13 residues long. Losses at the gene ends were 7 bases for V and 3 bases for J; bases not matched to a gene: 3. Germline CDR1 reads SNHLY; CDR2 reads FYNNEI.

The rearrangement uses TRBV5-1 and TRBJ2-2; D is possibly TRBD2 (5 bases). V was pared by 4 bases and J by 3 bases, with 16 bases between. Germline lookup yields CDR1 SGHRS and CDR2 YFSETQ. The length of the CDR3 is 16 residues. DNA of the CDR3: TGCGCCAGCAGCGAGGGTGGGTCAACCCACACCGGGGAGCTGTTTTTT. It is translated as CASSEGGSTHTGELFF.

V usage is TRBV9 and J usage is TRBJ2-5; 9 bases align to TRBD2. V trimming: 0 bases; J trimming: 0 bases; junction bases outside the gene matches: 12. Per germline, CDR1 SGDLS and CDR2 YYNGEE. The CDR3 runs to 19 residues. CDR3 in DNA: TGTGCCAGCAGCGTAGTTCTGTTCGGACTAGCGTTTAACCAAGAGACCCAGTACTTC. Its protein product is CASSVVLFGLAFNQETQYF.

As DNA, the CDR3 is TGTGCCAGCAGTTACCGGGGGGCTAGCACAGATACGCAGTATTTT. Its translation: CASSYRGASTDTQYF. The chain carries TRBV6-5 and TRBJ2-3; TRBD2 might be the D (7 bases). The CDR3 spans 15 residues. The V end was cut by 2 bases, the J end by 0 bases, with 9 bases between. Germline V lookup: CDR1 MNHEY, CDR2 SVGAGI.